Listed below are T cell receptor beta chains from one sample, sequenced in a study of blood T cell repertoires in COVID-19. TCRdb's table, derived via immunoSEQ multiplex PCR, lists solely in-frame clones and lacks some. The sample comprises over 85,000 clones, 70% to 90% of which are singletons, and approximately 7.2% rests with the top ten. The material sequenced was peripheral blood. All receptors derive from a man aged 60-69 years with acute or convalescent COVID-19. CDR3s include the opening cysteine and the closing phenylalanine or tryptophan. D genes are given only for firm matches. A clone size is listed for some rows: how often the clone was seen (once, few, many), or a class if it is expanded.

D gene: NA
J gene: TRBJ1-2
V gene: TRBV7-2
clone size: NA
CDR3 DNA: TGTGCCAGCAGCTTAGATGGGGGGAGAAACTATGGCTACACCTTC
CDR3 protein: CASSLDGGRNYGYTF

D gene: TRBD2
J gene: TRBJ2-7
V gene: TRBV18
clone size: NA
CDR3 DNA: TGTGCCAGCTCTCATACTAGCGGCTACGAGCAGTACTTC
CDR3 protein: CASSHTSGYEQYF

D gene: TRBD1
J gene: TRBJ2-4
V gene: TRBV5-5
clone size: NA
CDR3 DNA: TGTGCCAGCAGTCCTGGGACAGCGCTAGCCAAAAACATTCAGTACTTC
CDR3 protein: CASSPGTALAKNIQYF

D gene: TRBD1
J gene: TRBJ1-2
V gene: TRBV29-1
clone size: NA
CDR3 DNA: TGCAGCGTCGGGGACAGGGAGGACGGCTACACCTTC
CDR3 protein: CSVGDREDGYTF

D gene: TRBD2
J gene: TRBJ2-1
V gene: TRBV2
clone size: NA
CDR3 DNA: TGTGCCAGCAGTGAGGGGAGGGCCAGAGACAATGAGCAGTTCTTC
CDR3 protein: CASSEGRARDNEQFF

D gene: TRBD1
J gene: TRBJ1-1
V gene: TRBV5-4
clone size: once
CDR3 DNA: TGTGCCAGCGGTACAGGGGTTGAAGCTTTCTTT
CDR3 protein: CASGTGVEAFF

D gene: NA
J gene: TRBJ2-7
V gene: TRBV5-1
clone size: once
CDR3 DNA: TGCGCCAGCAGCCTCAGGACTGGGGGCGGCGAGCAGTACTTC
CDR3 protein: CASSLRTGGGEQYF

D gene: NA
J gene: TRBJ1-1
V gene: TRBV28
clone size: NA
CDR3 DNA: TGTGCCAGCAGTTCAGGGTCCACTGAAGCTTTCTTT
CDR3 protein: CASSSGSTEAFF

D gene: TRBD2
J gene: TRBJ2-7
V gene: TRBV6-5
clone size: NA
CDR3 DNA: TGTGCCAGCAGTCCAACTAGCGGGAGGTCCGAGCAGTACTTC
CDR3 protein: CASSPTSGRSEQYF

D gene: NA
J gene: TRBJ2-7
V gene: TRBV6-6
clone size: NA
CDR3 DNA: TGTGCCAGCAGTGCCAAGGGGGTGGAGTACTTC
CDR3 protein: CASSAKGVEYF

D gene: NA
J gene: TRBJ1-6
V gene: TRBV6-5
clone size: NA
CDR3 DNA: TGTGCCAGCAGCTTGGCGGCAAATTCACCCCTCCACTTT
CDR3 protein: CASSLAANSPLHF